The present entry profiles one T cell receptor beta chain with its context. Antigen unknown. The CDR3 spans 14 residues. Trimming took 0 bases from V and 0 from J, leaving 6 bases between them. The germline V gene encodes CDR1 SGDLS and CDR2 YYNGEE. Here immunoSEQ multiplex PCR was the method, and the copy in TCRdb shows in-frame clones only, minus some. The sample has about 80,000 clones, around 94% seen once. The data stem from a study of OX40 agonist ivuxolimab in advanced cancers. Study-level background: Each dose-escalation patient presented with hepatocellular carcinoma, melanoma, renal cell or head and neck cancer. The mean age was roughly 60 years, ranging from roughly 23 to 79, with around four fifths of participants male.

Study-wide points: Circulating CD4+ and CD8+ T cells showed clonal expansion by week 6 at 0.1 to 3.0 mg/kg. The authors did not determine the antigen specificity of the expanded peripheral T cells.

This clonotype originated in an adult with an advanced solid tumor such as melanoma, head and neck, liver or kidney cancer. The chain carries TRBV9 and TRBJ1-1, with D uncertain. Sequenced here: CD4+ or CD8+ T cells sorted from blood, sampled in a trial of the OX40 agonist ivuxolimab. CDR3 loop: CASSVGDMNTEAFF. The CDR3, as DNA: TGTGCCAGCAGCGTAGGTGATATGAACACTGAAGCTTTCTTT.